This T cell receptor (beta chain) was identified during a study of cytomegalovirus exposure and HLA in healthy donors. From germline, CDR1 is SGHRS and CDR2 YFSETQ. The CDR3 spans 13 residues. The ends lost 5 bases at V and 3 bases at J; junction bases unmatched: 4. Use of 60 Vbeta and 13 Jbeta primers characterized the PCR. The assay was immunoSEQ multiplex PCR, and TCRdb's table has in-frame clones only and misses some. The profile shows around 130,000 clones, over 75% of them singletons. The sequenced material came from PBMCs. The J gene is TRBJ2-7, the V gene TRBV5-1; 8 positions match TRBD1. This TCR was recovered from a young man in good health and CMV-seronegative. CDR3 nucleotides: TGCGCCAGCAGTCGGGACAGGTACTACGAGCAGTACTTC. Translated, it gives CASSRDRYYEQYF.